This paragraph reports one T cell receptor beta chain. Its specificity is not known. The CDR3 sequence is 15 residues long. V gave up 3 bases and J gave up 6 bases, with 15 bases separating them. Looked up from germline, CDR1 is MDHEN and CDR2 is SYDVKM. Profiled with immunoSEQ multiplex PCR; TCRdb holds only in-frame clones, not every one. The sample has roughly 100,000 clones; approximately 90% are singletons. These data are taken from a study of T cell responses to AZD1222 COVID-19 vaccine. In the study overall: Doses given second, at about 4 or about 12 weeks, were pooled. Study-wide results and limits: Recipients of two AZD1222 doses showed rising Spike-specific TCR breadth and depth. Donors in the cohort were predominantly white British and more often female, and clonal diversity was possibly underestimated.

The source material was peripheral blood, sampled on day 0 of AZD1222 vaccination. The chain joins TRBV28 to TRBJ2-1, with D possibly matching TRBD2 (6 bases). This TCR came from an adult in good health. CDR3 region: CASSLPRREVNEQFF. The DNA of the CDR3 is TGTGCCAGCAGTTTGCCCCGGAGGGAGGTCAATGAGCAGTTCTTC.